This TCR beta chain originates from a study of blood T cell repertoires in COVID-19. CDR3 length equals 16 residues. The germline V and J ends were trimmed by 5 bases and 2 bases, with 17 bases remaining between them. Looked up from germline, CDR1 is MNHEY and CDR2 is SVGEGT. Recruitment covered roughly 22 US areas and drew participants whose ages spanned about 18 to 100 years. Methods used by the authors: It was from reference gene primer amplification that nucleated cell counts were estimated. Assay: immunoSEQ multiplex PCR; the TCRdb copy retains only in-frame clones and omits some. That table is the source of V, J and clone size, and D and trimming were worked out from the DNA. The data hold under 500,000 clones, with 87% observed a single time.

This TCR was recovered from a woman under 30 with acute COVID-19. V gene TRBV6-2 or TRBV6-3 combines with J gene TRBJ2-3, with D tentatively TRBD1 (7 bases). Sequenced sample: PBMCs or T cells enriched from blood (not recorded which). The CDR3 loop reads CASSNRQGGNTDTQYF. CDR3 DNA: TGTGCCAGCAGTAACCGACAGGGAGGAAACACAGATACGCAGTATTTT.